This T cell receptor (beta chain) was found in a study of CD8+CD57+ T cells in acquired aplastic anemia. Study-wide context: Sorted CD4+ plus CD8+ cells gave DNA averaging about 3.2 ug.

On this clonotype itself: One junction end does not reproduce the germline sequence, and a read error may be involved.

Profiling that covered TCR beta VDJ and CDR3 relied on genomic DNA as its template. Using its own MiXCR run on the reads, TCRdb lists one record per CDR3 protein. The table lists some 98,000 distinct CDR3 sequences, roughly two thirds of them singletons. Sequenced patients had shown CD8+CD57+ cell expansion by flow cytometry. This CDR3 is 16 amino acids long. The germline gives CDR1 SSHAT, CDR2 FNYEAQ (reference sequence). Sequencing input: sorted CD4+, CD8+, or CD8+CD57+ T cells (not recorded which) from PBMCs. The clonotype originates from a human donor with aplastic anemia. The genes are TRBV7-7 and TRBJ2-5; TRBD2 matches 10 bases. This chain's CDR3 is CASRKTGTSDWETQYF. CDR3 DNA: TGTGCTAGCAGAAAGACCGGGACTAGCGACTGGGAGACCCAGTACTTC.